These T cell receptor beta chains were read from a single sample in a study of spatial heterogeneity in lung cancer. TCRdb recomputed calls from the 5' RACE reads with MiXCR, one row per CDR3 protein. The sample contains 10,000 to 15,000 distinct CDR3 sequences, about 6.8% of which appear only once. Source: lung tumor tissue, taken at surgery. All receptors derive from a female donor with early-stage non-small cell lung cancer. The CDR3 runs from the conserved cysteine through the conserved F or W. Each record gives: CDR3 protein, CDR3 DNA, J gene, clone size, D gene, V gene. The D gene is left open where the match is weak. Clone sizes are given selectively: once, few, many, or a class where the clone is expanded.

CDR3 protein: CASSLEAGGTAYSPLHF
CDR3 DNA: TGTGCCAGCAGCTTAGAGGCTGGGGGGACAGCCTATTCACCCCTCCACTTT
J gene: TRBJ1-6
clone size: many
D gene: TRBD1
V gene: TRBV7-2

CDR3 protein: CASSDGQTLNF
CDR3 DNA: TGTGCCAGCAGCGACGGACAGACCCTTAACTTC
J gene: TRBJ2-5
clone size: many
D gene: -
V gene: TRBV7-9

CDR3 protein: CASSEDTEAFF
CDR3 DNA: TGTGCCAGCAGCGAAGACACTGAAGCTTTCTTT
J gene: TRBJ1-1
clone size: many
D gene: -
V gene: TRBV7-8

CDR3 protein: CASRNSGGSQETQYF
CDR3 DNA: TGTGCCAGCAGAAATTCAGGGGGGTCACAAGAGACCCAGTACTTC
J gene: TRBJ2-5
clone size: medium-sized
D gene: -
V gene: TRBV5-4

CDR3 protein: CASSVDGLNEKLFF
CDR3 DNA: TGTGCCAGCAGTGTCGACGGCTTGAATGAAAAACTGTTTTTT
J gene: TRBJ1-4
clone size: many
D gene: -
V gene: TRBV2

CDR3 protein: CASRGATNEKLFF
CDR3 DNA: TGTGCCAGCAGGGGGGCAACTAATGAAAAACTGTTTTTT
J gene: TRBJ1-4
clone size: many
D gene: -
V gene: TRBV2

CDR3 protein: CATYHSGGSSYEQYF
CDR3 DNA: TGTGCCACCTACCATTCGGGGGGGTCCTCCTACGAGCAGTACTTC
J gene: TRBJ2-7
clone size: many
D gene: TRBD2
V gene: TRBV10-3

CDR3 protein: CASSLELTNLGTQYF
CDR3 DNA: TGTGCCAGCAGCTTAGAATTGACGAACCTCGGGACCCAGTACTTC
J gene: TRBJ2-5
clone size: many
D gene: -
V gene: TRBV7-6

CDR3 protein: CASRPNRLAGSRF
CDR3 DNA: TGTGCCAGCAGACCTAACCGACTAGCGGGAAGTCGCTTC
J gene: TRBJ2-1
clone size: -
D gene: TRBD2
V gene: TRBV28

CDR3 protein: CASRDRRGPYEQYF
CDR3 DNA: TGTGCCAGCAGAGATAGGCGAGGGCCCTACGAGCAGTACTTC
J gene: TRBJ2-7
clone size: -
D gene: -
V gene: TRBV6-1

CDR3 protein: CSSGRGYAPGNEQFF
CDR3 DNA: TGCAGTAGCGGGAGGGGATACGCCCCGGGTAATGAGCAGTTCTTC
J gene: TRBJ2-1
clone size: -
D gene: TRBD2
V gene: TRBV20-1

CDR3 protein: CASSQDGRGGSNQPQHF
CDR3 DNA: TGCGCCAGCAGCCAAGACGGCCGAGGGGGTAGCAATCAGCCCCAGCATTTT
J gene: TRBJ1-5
clone size: many
D gene: -
V gene: TRBV4-3

CDR3 protein: CASMDDLGANVLTF
CDR3 DNA: TGTGCCAGCATGGACGATTTGGGGGCCAACGTCCTGACTTTC
J gene: TRBJ2-6
clone size: many
D gene: -
V gene: TRBV5-6

CDR3 protein: CASSMTGGAGYEQYF
CDR3 DNA: TGCGCCAGCAGCATGACAGGGGGCGCAGGTTACGAGCAGTACTTC
J gene: TRBJ2-7
clone size: -
D gene: TRBD1
V gene: TRBV5-1

CDR3 protein: CASSLPWNEKLFF
CDR3 DNA: TGTGCCAGCAGCTTACCGTGGAATGAAAAACTGTTTTTT
J gene: TRBJ1-4
clone size: many
D gene: -
V gene: TRBV7-2

CDR3 protein: CASSQVYADHNEQFF
CDR3 DNA: TGCGCCAGCAGCCAAGTGTACGCGGACCACAATGAGCAGTTCTTC
J gene: TRBJ2-1
clone size: many
D gene: -
V gene: TRBV4-3

CDR3 protein: CSVESGRASYEQFF
CDR3 DNA: TGCAGCGTGGAAAGCGGGAGGGCCTCATATGAGCAGTTCTTC
J gene: TRBJ2-1
clone size: -
D gene: TRBD2
V gene: TRBV29-1

CDR3 protein: CASSPPTSGRASDTQYF
CDR3 DNA: TGTGCCAGCAGCCCTCCGACTAGCGGGAGGGCCTCCGATACGCAGTATTTT
J gene: TRBJ2-3
clone size: medium-sized
D gene: TRBD2
V gene: TRBV7-6

CDR3 protein: CASSPPGLAEFNEQFF
CDR3 DNA: TGTGCCAGCAGTCCGCCTGGACTAGCGGAGTTCAATGAGCAGTTCTTC
J gene: TRBJ2-1
clone size: many
D gene: TRBD2
V gene: TRBV28

CDR3 protein: CSVGALGGTEQFF
CDR3 DNA: TGCAGCGTTGGGGCGTTGGGGGGGACTGAGCAGTTCTTC
J gene: TRBJ2-1
clone size: many
D gene: TRBD2
V gene: TRBV29-1

CDR3 protein: CASSTRGTGELFF
CDR3 DNA: TGTGCCAGCAGTACCAGGGGAACCGGGGAGCTGTTTTTT
J gene: TRBJ2-2
clone size: many
D gene: -
V gene: TRBV28

CDR3 protein: CASSFWGQNTDTQYF
CDR3 DNA: TGTGCCAGCAGCTTCTGGGGACAGAACACAGATACGCAGTATTTT
J gene: TRBJ2-3
clone size: many
D gene: TRBD1
V gene: TRBV7-2

CDR3 protein: CASSDGLAHEQYF
CDR3 DNA: TGTGCCAGCAGCGACGGGCTAGCCCACGAGCAGTACTTC
J gene: TRBJ2-7
clone size: many
D gene: -
V gene: TRBV7-2

CDR3 protein: CASSQTGGAQETQYF
CDR3 DNA: TGTGCCAGCAGCCAAACGGGGGGGGCACAAGAGACCCAGTACTTC
J gene: TRBJ2-5
clone size: many
D gene: TRBD2
V gene: TRBV3-1

CDR3 protein: CSARGRGWLSNQPQHF
CDR3 DNA: TGCAGTGCTAGAGGCAGGGGCTGGTTGAGCAATCAGCCCCAGCATTTT
J gene: TRBJ1-5
clone size: many
D gene: -
V gene: TRBV20-1

CDR3 protein: CASSPGDSNYGYTF
CDR3 DNA: TGTGCCAGTAGTCCTGGTGACAGTAACTATGGCTACACCTTC
J gene: TRBJ1-2
clone size: medium-sized
D gene: -
V gene: TRBV19

CDR3 protein: CASSPVNRGVSGANVLTF
CDR3 DNA: TGTGCCAGCTCACCAGTTAACAGGGGTGTCTCTGGGGCCAACGTCCTGACTTTC
J gene: TRBJ2-6
clone size: many
D gene: TRBD1
V gene: TRBV18

CDR3 protein: CASSGRGNTEAFF
CDR3 DNA: TGTGCCAGCAGCGGAAGGGGGAACACTGAAGCTTTCTTT
J gene: TRBJ1-1
clone size: many
D gene: -
V gene: TRBV2

CDR3 protein: CASSYSREGYEQYF
CDR3 DNA: TGTGCCAGCAGTTACTCGCGGGAGGGCTACGAGCAGTACTTC
J gene: TRBJ2-7
clone size: many
D gene: TRBD2
V gene: TRBV6-6

CDR3 protein: CASSYRLGSPLHF
CDR3 DNA: TGTGCCAGCAGTTACCGGTTGGGGTCACCCCTCCACTTT
J gene: TRBJ1-6
clone size: medium-sized
D gene: -
V gene: TRBV6-5

CDR3 protein: CASRQLAGGLDTQYF
CDR3 DNA: TGTGCCAGCAGGCAACTAGCGGGAGGGTTAGATACGCAGTATTTT
J gene: TRBJ2-3
clone size: many
D gene: TRBD2
V gene: TRBV6-5

CDR3 protein: CASSLGGTGREQFF
CDR3 DNA: TGTGCCAGCAGTTTAGGGGGGACAGGCCGTGAGCAGTTCTTC
J gene: TRBJ2-1
clone size: many
D gene: TRBD1
V gene: TRBV28

CDR3 protein: CAWSVRLRQPQHF
CDR3 DNA: TGTGCCTGGAGTGTTCGGTTACGGCAGCCCCAGCATTTT
J gene: TRBJ1-5
clone size: medium-sized
D gene: -
V gene: TRBV30

CDR3 protein: CANRGQGFGELFF
CDR3 DNA: TGTGCCAACCGGGGACAGGGGTTCGGGGAGCTGTTTTTT
J gene: TRBJ2-2
clone size: many
D gene: TRBD1
V gene: TRBV12-3/TRBV12-4

CDR3 protein: CASSSGGAGANVLTF
CDR3 DNA: TGTGCCAGCAGCTCAGGGGGAGCTGGGGCCAACGTCCTGACTTTC
J gene: TRBJ2-6
clone size: many
D gene: TRBD1
V gene: TRBV7-2

CDR3 protein: CASSPDVSLSVYGYTF
CDR3 DNA: TGTGCCAGCTCACCGGACGTTAGCCTCAGCGTCTATGGCTACACCTTC
J gene: TRBJ1-2
clone size: medium-sized
D gene: -
V gene: TRBV18

CDR3 protein: CASRVRMLPEAFF
CDR3 DNA: TGTGCCAGCCGGGTTAGGATGTTACCTGAAGCTTTCTTT
J gene: TRBJ1-1
clone size: medium-sized
D gene: -
V gene: TRBV13

CDR3 protein: CSVEGQTGDSNYGYTF
CDR3 DNA: TGCAGCGTTGAAGGTCAGACAGGAGATTCTAACTATGGCTACACCTTC
J gene: TRBJ1-2
clone size: many
D gene: -
V gene: TRBV29-1

CDR3 protein: CSVGETGVDGYTF
CDR3 DNA: TGCAGCGTGGGGGAGACAGGCGTGGATGGCTACACCTTC
J gene: TRBJ1-2
clone size: many
D gene: -
V gene: TRBV29-1